The subject of this entry is one T cell receptor (beta chain). CDR3 size: 18 residues. V lost 0 bases, J lost 6 bases, and 12 bases stayed unmatched. CDR1 and CDR2 (germline): MGHRA, YSYEKL. This sample stems from a study of shared T cell receptors in the human thymus. Only in-frame clones appear in the TCRdb table, and some are missing; sequencing was by immunoSEQ multiplex PCR. The data contain hundreds of thousands of clones, 70% to 90% of them singletons. This sample was also put to use in a study of human thymus T cells. That publication notes: Resections were taken during corrective heart surgery, and the thymus tissue came from these.

The sample consisted of thymocytes. This sequence was found in a boy in the first two years of life with a congenital heart defect. This chain connects TRBV4-1 to TRBJ2-3; 10 positions match TRBD2. The CDR3 sequence: CASSQDHWLAGEQDTQYF. As DNA, the CDR3 is TGCGCCAGCAGCCAAGACCACTGGCTAGCGGGGGAGCAGGATACGCAGTATTTT.